This TCR beta chain stems from a study of shared clonotypes between healthy human individuals. Study-level results: Researchers sampled only blood; tissue repertoires likely differ.

Of note for this clone: Its antigen is undetermined.

Germline trimming cut 5 bases from V and 4 bases from J; bases unmatched to any gene: 12. Germline assignment: CDR1 SGHAT and CDR2 FQNNGV. The CDR3 totals 17 residues. Participating donors were healthy, HIV-negative adults free of recent acute infections or vaccinations. Subsets obtained from CD4+ cells comprised CD45RA+ naive and CD45RA-negative memory cells. Libraries were prepared by immunoSEQ multiplex PCR; TCRdb keeps only in-frame clonotypes and omits some of them. This sample yields 2 million to 3 million clones, of which approximately 94% are seen a single time; approximately 0.37% belongs to the top ten.

V is TRBV11-2 and J is TRBJ2-3; 10 nucleotides line up with TRBD2. This TCR came from a man between 18 and 29 years old in good health. Some clones in this sample may be carry-over from other donors' samples. The material sequenced was naive CD4+ T cells from PBMCs. Subset denoted: CD45RA+ positively selected. CDR3 sequence: CASSTRLSGRSPDTQYF. CDR3 DNA: TGTGCCAGCAGCACCCGACTTAGCGGGAGGTCCCCAGATACGCAGTATTTT.